Reported below is one T cell receptor (beta chain). Its antigen is undetermined. The entirety of the isolated RNA underwent reverse transcription, so expressed TCRB transcripts were sequenced. Around 4 million reads per sample were averaged for naive, central memory and regulatory samples. TCRdb's table, derived via immunoSEQ multiplex PCR, lists solely in-frame clones and lacks some. There are about 710,000 clones in the sample; roughly 13% occur only once, and approximately 0.043% lies in the top ten. CDR3 length: 16 amino acids. Only one heparinised blood draw was taken per donor, and its volume averaged roughly 0.12 L. This record comes from a study of beta chain features in type 1 diabetes. For the study at large: Healthy donors, compared against patients, showed similar age, gender and cell yields. Study findings and constraints: For Type 1 diabetes patients, all four CD4+ subsets carried TCRB CDR3s that were moderately but significantly shorter.

Sequenced sample: naive CD4+ T cells from blood. This receptor was identified in a man younger than 30 with type 1 diabetes. The chain combines TRBV21-1 with TRBJ1-5; the listed D gene, TRBD1, was not tested against the DNA. TRBV21-1 is labeled a pseudogene. The CDR3 sequence: CASSSDRTRPNQPQHF. CDR3 sequence (DNA): TGTGCCAGCAGCAGCGACAGGACGCGCCCCAATCAGCCCCAGCATTTT.